These T cell receptor beta chains were read from a single sample in a study of brain metastases from non-small cell lung cancer. Profiling relied on immunoSEQ multiplex PCR, and the TCRdb table lists in-frame clones only, not all of them. The sample lists 3,000 to 4,000 clones, around 95% occurring once. The specimen sequenced was tumor-adjacent normal tissue. The receptors here all came from a donor at least 40 years old with non-small cell lung cancer. The CDR3 runs from the conserved cysteine through the conserved F or W. The D gene is left open where the match is weak. A row's size may be missing; if present it is once, few, many or a size class.

j_gene	v_gene	d_gene	abundance	CDR3nt	CDR3aa
TRBJ1-1	TRBV6-5	TRBD1	-	TGTGCCAGCAGTTACCCCGGACAGGGAGGAGGTGAAGCTTTCTTT	CASSYPGQGGGEAFF
TRBJ1-2	TRBV7-2	-	-	TGTGCCAGCAGCCCAGAAGGTAGTGACTATGGCTACACCTTC	CASSPEGSDYGYTF
TRBJ2-5	TRBV9	-	-	TGTGCCAGCTCAGACAGCCACCAAGAGACCCAGTACTTC	CASSDSHQETQYF
TRBJ2-4	TRBV25-1	-	-	TGTGCCAGTAGTGCCCACCGGGGTACCGAAAACATTCAGTACTTC	CASSAHRGTENIQYF
TRBJ2-2	TRBV19	-	once	TGTGCCAGTAGTATTTTCTGGCTATCGAACACCGGGGAACTGTTTTTT	CASSIFWLSNTGELFF
TRBJ2-1	TRBV3-1/TRBV3-2	-	-	TGTGCCAGCAGCCAAGTACGCGGGATTTACAATGAGCAGTTCTTC	CASSQVRGIYNEQFF
TRBJ2-2	TRBV9	-	-	TGTGCCAGCAGCTTCCGTTTACCCGGGGAGCTGTTTTTT	CASSFRLPGELFF
TRBJ2-5	TRBV29-1	-	once	TGCAGCGTGCCAGACTTTTCCCAAGAGACCCAGTACTTC	CSVPDFSQETQYF
TRBJ2-1	TRBV10-2	-	-	TGCGCCAGTGGGACCTACAATGAGCAGTTCTTC	CASGTYNEQFF
TRBJ2-3	TRBV11-2	-	-	TGTGCCAGCAGCTTAAATCCTGGGGGAGATACGCAGTATTTT	CASSLNPGGDTQYF
TRBJ2-7	TRBV7-9	TRBD1	-	TGTGCCAGTAGCCCCGCCAGGGGGACAGGGGGCGCCTACGAGCAGTACTTC	CASSPARGTGGAYEQYF
TRBJ2-5	TRBV9	-	-	TGTGCCAGCAGTTCTCGACTAGGCGCTAGTGAGACCCAGTACTTC	CASSSRLGASETQYF
TRBJ1-1	TRBV3-1/TRBV3-2	-	-	TGTGCCAGCAGCCAAGGTGCGGGGCGGGGGACTGAAGCTTTCTTT	CASSQGAGRGTEAFF
TRBJ1-1	TRBV7-2	-	-	TGTGCCAGCAGCCACCCCCGGGGTGAAGCTTTCTTT	CASSHPRGEAFF
TRBJ2-1	TRBV6-4	-	-	TGTGCCAGCAGTGTCGGGACGGAGTACAATGAGCAGTTCTTC	CASSVGTEYNEQFF
TRBJ2-2	TRBV28	TRBD2	-	TGTGCCAGCAAGGAGGGTAGCGGGACTACCGGGGAGCTGTTTTTT	CASKEGSGTTGELFF
TRBJ2-7	TRBV7-8	TRBD1	-	TGTGCCAGCAGCTTAGGGACAGGGTTTTACGAGCAGTACTTC	CASSLGTGFYEQYF
TRBJ1-6	TRBV5-1	TRBD1	-	TGCGCCAGCAGCTTCACGACCACAGGGGATTCACCCCTCCACTTT	CASSFTTTGDSPLHF
TRBJ2-2	TRBV7-2	-	-	TGTGCCAGCAGCTCCCTAGGGCAGAACACCGGGGAGCTGTTTTTT	CASSSLGQNTGELFF
TRBJ2-1	TRBV30	-	-	TGTGCATACGCTAAAGAATACAATGAGCAGTTCTTC	CAYAKEYNEQFF
TRBJ2-5	TRBV15	-	-	TGTGCCACCAGCAGAGTTCTAGGGGCCCAGTACTTC	CATSRVLGAQYF
TRBJ2-7	TRBV3-1/TRBV3-2	-	-	TGTGCCAGCAGTCAGGGCCGGAACGACGAGCAGTACTTC	CASSQGRNDEQYF
TRBJ2-3	TRBV5-4	TRBD2	-	TGTGCCAGCAGCTTGGACTCGGGAGGGACAGATACGCAGTATTTT	CASSLDSGGTDTQYF
TRBJ1-4	TRBV5-1	-	-	TGCGCCAGCAGCCCGGACAACACGGTTGGAAAACTGTTTTTT	CASSPDNTVGKLFF
TRBJ2-7	TRBV12-5	TRBD1	-	TGTGCTAGTGGTTTGGGGGACAGGTTTTCCTACAAGCAGTACTTC	CASGLGDRFSYKQYF
TRBJ2-1	TRBV6-5	TRBD2	-	TGTGCCAGCAATATAGCGGGGGGGCGTAATGAGCAGTTCTTC	CASNIAGGRNEQFF
TRBJ2-2	TRBV18	TRBD1	-	TGTGCCAGCTCACCACGAGGGACAGGGACCCGCCGGGCGAACACCGGGGAGCTGTTTTTT	CASSPRGTGTRRANTGELFF
TRBJ2-1	TRBV7-9	-	-	TGTGCCAGCAGCTTAGCGGGGCCAGGGCATGAGCAGTTCTTC	CASSLAGPGHEQFF
TRBJ2-1	TRBV7-9	TRBD2	-	TGTGCCAGCAGCCTGGGGCTGGGGACTAGCTCCAATGAGCAGTTCTTC	CASSLGLGTSSNEQFF
TRBJ2-1	TRBV7-3	TRBD1	once	TGTGCCAGCAGCTTATCGGGACAGGGATTGAACAATGAGCAGTTCTTC	CASSLSGQGLNNEQFF
TRBJ1-1	TRBV28	TRBD1	-	TGTGCCAGCAGTTTTCTAAGGACAGGCGGGAACACTGAAGCTTTCTTT	CASSFLRTGGNTEAFF
TRBJ1-2	TRBV28	-	-	TGTGCCAGCAGTTTCCCCAACAAGTATGGCTACACCTTC	CASSFPNKYGYTF
TRBJ2-2	TRBV4-2	TRBD2	-	TGTGCCAGCAGCCAAGATTGGAGCGGGGGGATCACCGGGGAGCTGTTTTTT	CASSQDWSGGITGELFF
TRBJ1-5	TRBV28	TRBD1	-	TGTGCCAGCAGCTCTTCTGCCAATGGGACAGGGGATTATCAGCCCCAGCATTTT	CASSSSANGTGDYQPQHF
TRBJ2-5	TRBV3-1/TRBV3-2	TRBD1	-	TGTGCCAGCAGCCAAGGGTTAGCAGGGGGTGGGAAAGAGACCCAGTACTTC	CASSQGLAGGGKETQYF
TRBJ2-7	TRBV12-3/TRBV12-4	-	-	TGTGCCAGCAGCCTACGGATTCCCTACGAGCAGTACTTC	CASSLRIPYEQYF
TRBJ1-1	TRBV5-1	-	-	TGCGCCAGCAGCGTGGACGGATTGAACACTGAAGCTTTCTTT	CASSVDGLNTEAFF
TRBJ1-1	TRBV28	-	once	TGTGCCAGCAGTTCCCTTGGAGGTGGCGCTTTCTTT	CASSSLGGGAFF